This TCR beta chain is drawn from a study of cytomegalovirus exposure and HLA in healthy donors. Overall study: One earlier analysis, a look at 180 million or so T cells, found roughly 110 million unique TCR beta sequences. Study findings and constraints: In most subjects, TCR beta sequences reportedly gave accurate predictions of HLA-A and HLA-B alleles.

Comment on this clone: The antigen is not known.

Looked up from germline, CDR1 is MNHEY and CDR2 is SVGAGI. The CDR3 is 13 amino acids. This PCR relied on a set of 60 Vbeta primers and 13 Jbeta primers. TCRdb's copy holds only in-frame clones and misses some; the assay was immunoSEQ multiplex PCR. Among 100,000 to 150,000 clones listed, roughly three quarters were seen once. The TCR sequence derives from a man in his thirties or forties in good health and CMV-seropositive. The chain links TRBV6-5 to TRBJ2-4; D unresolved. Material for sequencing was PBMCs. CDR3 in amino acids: CATSRVAKNIQYF. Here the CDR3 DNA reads TGTGCGACAAGCCGAGTAGCCAAAAACATTCAGTACTTC.